These 30 T cell receptor beta chains came from one sample sequenced in a study of PD-L1 blockade in urothelial cancer. Assay: immunoSEQ multiplex PCR; the TCRdb copy retains only in-frame clones and omits some. The sample lists 50,000 or so clones, 84% seen once, with 5% to 6% in the top ten. Here the sequenced sample was PBMCs, taken around atezolizumab (anti-PD-L1) treatment. The source of these receptors is a man aged 35 to 55 with urothelial cancer.

The V gene is TRBV7-9, the J gene TRBJ2-5, with a weak D call TRBD2 (6 bases). The CDR3 consists of 12 residues. V was clipped by 5 bases and J by 5 bases, with 9 bases between them. Per germline, CDR1 SEHNR and CDR2 FQNEAQ (reference sequence). The chain's CDR3 is CASSPSGETQYF. The CDR3 nucleotides read TGTGCCAGCAGCCCAAGCGGGGAGACCCAGTACTTC. The variable domain in full, with the rest retrieved from reference TRBV7-9 and TRBJ2-5, is DTGVSQNPRHKITKRGQNVTFRCDPISEHNRLYWYRQTLGQGPEFLTYFQNEAQLEKSRLLSDRFSAERPKGSFSTLEIQRTEQGDSAMYLCASSPSGETQYFGPGTRLLVL.

V gene TRBV4-3 combines with J gene TRBJ2-1; D is uncertain. CDR1 is LGHNA and CDR2 is YSLEER in the germline V gene. V was shortened by 0 bases and J by 0 bases, with 9 bases between the two germline ends. This CDR3 region has 16 residues. The CDR3 is CASSQDAASSYNEQFF. Written as DNA, the CDR3 is TGCGCCAGCAGCCAAGATGCGGCTAGCTCCTACAATGAGCAGTTCTTC.

V gene TRBV7-8 combines with J gene TRBJ2-1, with 7 nucleotides matching TRBD2. The CDR3 is made up of 15 amino acids. Germline V gene lookup returns CDR1 SGHVS and CDR2 FQNEAQ. J was trimmed by 5 bases and V by 5 bases; bases with no gene match: 9. CDR3: CASSQFGAGDNEQFF. In DNA, the CDR3 is TGTGCCAGCAGCCAGTTCGGTGCGGGAGACAATGAGCAGTTCTTC. The variable domain in full, with the rest retrieved from reference TRBV7-8 and TRBJ2-1, is GAGVSQSPRYKVAKRGQDVALRCDPISGHVSLFWYQQALGQGPEFLTYFQNEAQLDKSGLPSDRFFAERPEGSVSTLKIQRTQQEDSAVYLCASSQFGAGDNEQFFGPGTRLTVL.

V usage is TRBV7-6 and J usage is TRBJ2-2; 7 nucleotides line up with TRBD2. The junction had 2 bases not matched to a gene; V was cut back by 4 bases and J by 9 bases. The CDR3 has 12 amino acids. Germline-derived CDR1 and CDR2 are SGHVS and FNYEAQ. The CDR3 reads CASSSGGRELFF. The CDR3 nucleotides read TGTGCCAGCAGCTCGGGAGGAAGGGAGCTGTTTTTT.

The CDR3 DNA reads TGTGCCAGCAGCTCACCTACACCGGGACTAGTGGTGCAGTACTTC. This encodes CASSSPTPGLVVQYF. The gene calls are TRBV5-4 and TRBJ2-7; 8 nucleotides match TRBD2. The J segment lost 9 bases and the V segment lost 3 bases, leaving 14 bases of the junction unmatched. The CDR3 extends over 15 amino acids. CDR1 is SGHNT and CDR2 is YYREEE in the germline V gene (reference sequence).

The genes are TRBV2 and TRBJ1-1, with TRBD1 as a possible D gene (6 bases). Deletions cut 10 bases from V and 4 bases from J, with 16 bases between. CDR1 is SNHLY and CDR2 is FYNNEI in the germline V gene. The CDR3 length is 13 residues. The CDR3 reads CATSWQDSTEAFF. The CDR3 DNA reads as TGTGCCACCAGCTGGCAGGACAGCACTGAAGCTTTCTTT.

The chain combines TRBV11-3 with TRBJ2-1, with TRBD1 matching 8 bases. The CDR3 sequence is 14 residues long. Trimming at V came to 5 bases and at J to 5 bases, leaving 5 bases not matched to a gene. In germline, CDR1 is SGHNT, CDR2 YENEEA. The CDR3 DNA reads as TGTGCCAGCAGCGACCGGGACAGGCACAATGAGCAGTTCTTC. This encodes CASSDRDRHNEQFF.

The chain uses TRBV27 and TRBJ2-1; no firm D call. The CDR3 totals 13 residues. Germline assignment: CDR1 MNHEY and CDR2 SMNVEV (reference sequence). Between the trimmed V and J ends, which lost 7 bases and 5 bases, there was a span of 12 bases. The CDR3 bases are TGTGCCAGCATCAAGAGGCCAAACAATGAGCAGTTCTTC. It encodes CASIKRPNNEQFF.

This clone was picked up one time. V and J are TRBV29-1 and TRBJ2-7, with TRBD1 matching over 9 bases. Germline assignment: CDR1 SQVTM and CDR2 ANQGSEA. Trimming took 3 bases from V and 4 from J; bases not matched to a gene: 4. The CDR3 is 13 residues long. CDR3 coding DNA: TGCAGCGTTGAGATACAGGGGGCGTACGAGCAGTACTTC. It encodes CSVEIQGAYEQYF.

This chain's CDR3 is CASSYRENGYTF. The CDR3 DNA reads as TGTGCCAGCAGTTACCGGGAAAATGGCTACACCTTC. V and J are TRBV6-6 and TRBJ1-2; D gene unclear. Trimming stripped 2 bases from V and 6 bases from J, with 7 bases between. This CDR3 contains 12 residues. Per the germline V gene, CDR1 is MNHNY and CDR2 is SVGAGI (reference sequence).

V gene TRBV28 combines with J gene TRBJ2-1; TRBD2 might be the D (6 bases). This CDR3 comprises 16 residues. Germline V lookup: CDR1 MDHEN, CDR2 SYDVKM. The V and J ends lost 2 bases and 7 bases respectively, with 18 bases between them. CDR3 sequence: CASSLRGTRERNEQFF. The CDR3 DNA reads TGTGCCAGCAGTTTAAGGGGAACTCGGGAGCGGAATGAGCAGTTCTTC.

This clone was counted between two and nine times. The V call is TRBV7-2, the J call TRBJ1-2, with D possibly matching TRBD1 (6 bases). The V and J ends lost 6 bases and 2 bases respectively, with 13 bases between them. Germline lookup yields CDR1 SGHTA and CDR2 FQGNSA. The CDR3 extends over 14 amino acids. The CDR3 sequence is CASSSRTENYGYTF. The CDR3 nucleotides are TGTGCCAGCAGTTCACGGACAGAAAACTATGGCTACACCTTC.

This sequence joins TRBV30 and TRBJ2-1; D call uncertain. The CDR3 contains 12 residues. In germline, CDR1 is GTSNPN, CDR2 SVGIG (reference sequence). V lost 1 base, J lost 7 bases, and 8 bases lay in between. CDR3 sequence (DNA): TGTGCCTGGAGTGGGCTAGTAAATGAGCAGTTCTTC. Its translation: CAWSGLVNEQFF.

The chain joins TRBV30 to TRBJ2-5; D gene ambiguous. Germline-derived CDR1 and CDR2 are GTSNPN and SVGIG (reference sequence). V dropped 3 bases and J dropped 7 bases, with 12 bases sitting between them. This CDR3 is built from 12 residues. In nucleotides, the CDR3 is TGTGCCTGGAGCGAAGCTTTAAGGACCCAGTACTTC. Translating gives CAWSEALRTQYF.

This chain connects TRBV9 to TRBJ2-1; D gene unclear. The CDR3 spans 15 residues. V lost 5 bases, J lost 2 bases, and 14 bases lay in between. Per the germline V gene, CDR1 is SGDLS and CDR2 is YYNGEE. The CDR3 sequence: CASSADIPAYNEQFF. In DNA form, the CDR3 reads TGTGCCAGCAGTGCCGACATCCCAGCCTACAATGAGCAGTTCTTC.

A single count supports this clone. V gene TRBV29-1 combines with J gene TRBJ2-1, with 9 bases identical to TRBD2. After removal of 3 bases from V and 2 bases from J, the junction contained 8 bases not matched to a gene. CDR3 length equals 16 residues. The germline V gene encodes CDR1 SQVTM and CDR2 ANQGSEA. The DNA for the CDR3 is TGCAGCGTTGAGGAGCTAGCGGGACAGACCTACAATGAGCAGTTCTTC. It translates to CSVEELAGQTYNEQFF.

This clone was recorded only once. The chain couples TRBV4-1 to TRBJ2-1; 10 bases agree with TRBD2. This CDR3 contains 16 residues. CDR1 and CDR2 (germline): MGHRA, YSYEKL. Trimming removed 4 bases from V and 6 bases from J; junction bases left unmatched: 9. The CDR3 loop is CASSRETSGLLNEQFF. The CDR3 coding sequence is TGCGCCAGCAGCCGAGAGACTAGCGGGTTGCTCAATGAGCAGTTCTTC.

This chain connects TRBV18 to TRBJ2-2; 8 bases align to TRBD1. Germline lookup yields CDR1 KGHSH and CDR2 LQKENI. The V and J ends lost 4 bases and 3 bases, in that order; junction bases with no gene match: 4. The CDR3 has 15 amino acids. The CDR3, as DNA: TGTGCCAGCTCACGACAGGGGCGGTACACCGGGGAGCTGTTTTTT. As protein: CASSRQGRYTGELFF.

The V and J genes are TRBV4-2 and TRBJ2-1, with 11 nucleotides matching TRBD2. CDR1 and CDR2 (germline): LGHNA, YNFKEQ. This CDR3 is 16 amino acids long. The trim removed 0 bases at V and 10 bases at J, leaving 8 bases unmatched. The CDR3: CASSQERSGRAGEQFF. The CDR3, as DNA: TGTGCCAGCAGCCAAGAACGTAGCGGGAGGGCCGGAGAGCAGTTCTTC.

V usage is TRBV9 and J usage is TRBJ1-1, with 9 bases identical to TRBD1. The CDR3 runs to 15 residues. Germline V gene data show CDR1 as SGDLS and CDR2 as YYNGEE. The V gene end was trimmed by 2 bases and the J gene end by 4 bases; junction bases not matched to a gene: 6. The CDR3 region is CASSVSGQGATEAFF. For the CDR3, the DNA is TGTGCCAGCAGCGTTTCGGGACAGGGTGCCACTGAAGCTTTCTTT.

The V call is TRBV25-1, the J call TRBJ2-2, with 9 bases aligning to TRBD2. This CDR3 contains 17 residues. Germline-derived CDR1 and CDR2 are MGHDK and SYGVNS. Trimming removed 1 base from V and 1 base from J; junction bases left unmatched: 4. CDR3 in amino acids: CASSEWRLAENTGELFF. CDR3 DNA sequence: TGTGCCAGCAGTGAATGGAGACTAGCGGAGAACACCGGGGAGCTGTTTTTT.

This clone has only one observation. The V gene is TRBV28, the J gene TRBJ2-7, with no clear D. Trimming shortened V by 7 bases and J by 0 bases, and 16 bases separated the two germline ends. Germline-derived CDR1 and CDR2 are MDHEN and SYDVKM. The CDR3 sequence is 15 residues long. CDR3 nucleotides: TGTGCCAGCACCCCTTCTGGGCTCCGCTCCTACGAGCAGTACTTC. It encodes CASTPSGLRSYEQYF.

This rearrangement joins TRBV7-3 to TRBJ2-1, with TRBD2 identical over 7 bases. This CDR3 is 16 amino acids long. Per germline, CDR1 SGHTA and CDR2 FQGTGA. The J segment lost 3 bases and the V segment lost 2 bases, leaving 7 bases of the junction unmatched. The CDR3 is CASSLSAGVDYNEQFF. In DNA form, the CDR3 reads TGTGCCAGCAGCTTATCGGCGGGAGTAGACTACAATGAGCAGTTCTTC.

The rearrangement joins TRBV28 to TRBJ1-1; 10 bases fit TRBD1. CDR1 MDHEN and CDR2 SYDVKM come from the germline V gene. The junction had 9 bases not matched to a gene; V was cut back by 8 bases and J by 3 bases. This CDR3 spans 15 amino acids. For the CDR3, the DNA is TGTGCCAGCGACAGGGGGCAAATTGGGTACACTGAAGCTTTCTTT. Translating it yields CASDRGQIGYTEAFF.

This clone was seen a handful of times. The chain's CDR3 is CASSLETSGREYF. The CDR3 DNA is TGTGCCAGCAGCTTAGAAACTAGCGGGAGAGAGTACTTC. This chain connects TRBV7-2 to TRBJ2-4, with 11 bases fitting TRBD2. The V segment lost 1 base and the J segment 14 bases; nucleotides outside the gene matches: 4. The germline V gene encodes CDR1 SGHTA and CDR2 FQGNSA. This CDR3 comprises 13 residues.

V is TRBV27 and J is TRBJ1-1; TRBD1 aligns across 10 bases. J was trimmed by 5 bases and V by 6 bases; bases with no gene match: 15. Germline V lookup: CDR1 MNHEY, CDR2 SMNVEV (reference sequence). The CDR3 is 17 residues long. As DNA, the CDR3 is TGTGCCAGCAGCTCACGGACAGGGGGAACGGGGAGGACTGAAGCTTTCTTT. Amino acids: CASSSRTGGTGRTEAFF.

The gene calls are TRBV19 and TRBJ2-7; D gene unclear. V shed 2 bases and J shed 2 bases, with 10 bases lying between them. This CDR3 has 14 amino acids. The germline V gene has CDR1 LNHDA and CDR2 SQIVND (reference sequence). CDR3 in DNA: TGTGCCAGTAGTATACGCAGGTCCCCCTACGAGCAGTACTTC. Amino acid sequence: CASSIRRSPYEQYF.

The rearrangement links TRBV19 to TRBJ2-2; 8 bases agree with TRBD2. The V segment lost 0 bases and the J segment 2 bases; nucleotides outside the gene matches: 8. The CDR3 totals 18 residues. The germline V gene has CDR1 LNHDA and CDR2 SQIVND (reference sequence). CDR3 in DNA: TGTGCCAGTAGTATAGAACCTTTTAGCGGGACTAACACCGGGGAGCTGTTTTTT. Translation: CASSIEPFSGTNTGELFF.

V is TRBV5-1 and J is TRBJ2-3; 10 bases are a match to TRBD2. This CDR3 contains 14 residues. The ends lost 7 bases at V and 6 bases at J; junction bases unmatched: 8. Germline assignment: CDR1 SGHRS and CDR2 YFSETQ. The CDR3 DNA reads as TGCGCCAGCGCACCTAGCGGGGGAAAGGATACGCAGTATTTT. This translates into CASAPSGGKDTQYF.

V gene TRBV7-3 combines with J gene TRBJ2-5, with a possible D match to TRBD2 (6 bases). Trimming removed 6 bases at V and 4 bases at J, with 12 bases between. CDR3 length: 13 amino acids. Germline V gives CDR1 SGHTA, CDR2 FQGTGA. CDR3 in amino acids: CASSPGLSETQYF. The CDR3 coding sequence is TGTGCCAGCAGTCCCGGACTATCAGAGACCCAGTACTTC.